This TCR beta chain originates from a study of T cell changes during pregnancy in multiple sclerosis. Method: immunoSEQ multiplex PCR; TCRdb's copy keeps in-frame clones and lacks some. Of 100,000 or so clones listed, roughly 93% were seen once; the top ten hold around 0.9%. The junction had 4 bases not matched to a gene; V was cut back by 3 bases and J by 11 bases. The CDR3 is made up of 12 amino acids. CDR1 MNHNS and CDR2 SASEGT come from the germline V gene. The specimen was peripheral blood, collected before pregnancy. V is TRBV6-1 and J is TRBJ1-5; 7 bases match TRBD1. The receptor comes from a female donor with multiple sclerosis, enrolled in a pregnancy study. The CDR3 here is CASSDTGTAQHF. In nucleotides, the CDR3 is TGTGCCAGCAGTGACACAGGGACAGCCCAGCATTTT.